This TCR beta chain was identified in a study of blood T cell repertoires in COVID-19. Study information: Acute-phase and convalescent COVID-19 samples originated in the United States, Italy and Spain. Nucleic acid was either cDNA or gDNA, and it came from T cells, B-cell-depleted T cells, or PBMCs.

Germline assignment: CDR1 ENHRY and CDR2 SYGVKD. Deletions cut 11 bases from V and 2 bases from J, with 20 bases between. The CDR3 runs 15 residues. Original methodology: Estimation of nucleated cell counts relied on the amplification of reference gene primers. Sequenced by immunoSEQ multiplex PCR; TCRdb stores in-frame clones only, minus some. The V and J calls and clone size are taken from that table; D and trimming were inferred from the DNA. The sample consists of tens of thousands of clones, 84% of them appearing once. Sequenced sample: peripheral blood. This receptor was obtained from a man in his fifties with acute or convalescent COVID-19. This rearrangement joins TRBV10-3 to TRBJ2-3, with D maybe TRBD1 (6 bases). CDR3 sequence (DNA): TGTGCCGCCGCAGGGGCGGACCAAATCACAGATACGCAGTATTTT. Translation: CAAAGADQITDTQYF.